The clone carrying this T cell receptor beta chain appeared a few times. The antigen remains undetermined. Between the trimmed V and J ends, which lost 2 bases and 3 bases, there was a span of 3 bases. CDR3 length: 12 amino acids. Germline V CDR1 and CDR2: WNHNN, SYGVQD (reference sequence). These data come from a study of early stage breast cancer tumors. About the research overall: Average read coverage per sample was around 10-fold. Findings and limits, study-wide: Commonly generated sequences made up most enriched TCRB sequences shared between patients.

Each sample had two DNA replicates, about 0.52 ug blood or roughly 1.4 ug tissue. The repertoire was sequenced with immunoSEQ multiplex PCR; TCRdb's copy has only in-frame clones and lacks some. The table has tens of thousands of clones, about three quarters seen once. The V and J genes are TRBV10-1 and TRBJ2-3; no reliable D call. The clonotype was recovered from a person between 50 and 60 years old with breast cancer. The sample comprised blood. The CDR3 here is CASSETTDTQYF. Here the CDR3 DNA reads TGCGCCAGCAGTGAGACAACAGATACGCAGTATTTT.